Each of the 2 T cell receptor beta chains below was sequenced from the same sample in a study of CD4 T cells in relation to SARS-CoV-2 and coronaviruses. Generated by immunoSEQ multiplex PCR, the TCRdb table keeps only in-frame clones and is missing some. The sample yields 37,000 or so clones, 80% to 90% seen once. Material for sequencing was memory CD4+ T cells from PBMCs. The receptors stem from an adult with COVID-19.

This chain connects TRBV20-1 to TRBJ2-7; D is ambiguous. V lost 5 bases to trimming and J lost 12 bases, with 11 bases between them. This CDR3 region has 9 residues. Germline V gene sequence: CDR1 DFQATT, CDR2 SNEGSKA (reference sequence). The CDR3 region is CSAQHPRYF. The CDR3 DNA follows: TGCAGTGCTCAGCACCCCCGGTACTTC.

This CDR3 reads CASSVSASGRQQETQYF. In DNA, the CDR3 is TGTGCCAGCAGCGTATCAGCTAGCGGGAGACAACAAGAGACCCAGTACTTC. This chain joins TRBV9 and TRBJ2-5; 10 positions agree with TRBD2. V was clipped by 1 base and J by 2 bases; unmatched bases: 8. This CDR3 region has 17 residues. Germline values: CDR1 SGDLS, CDR2 YYNGEE. The full variable domain, with the rest looked up from reference TRBV9 and TRBJ2-5, is DSGVTQTPKHLITATGQRVTLRCSPRSGDLSVYWYQQSLDQGLQFLIQYYNGEERAKGNILERFSAQQFPDLHSELNLSSLELGDSALYFCASSVSASGRQQETQYFGPGTRLLVL.